This T cell receptor (beta chain) was found in a study of T cells after yellow fever vaccination. TCRdb recomputed calls from the 5' RACE reads with MiXCR, one row per CDR3 protein. This sample has about 350,000 distinct CDR3 sequences, with approximately 8% found just once. Germline V CDR1 and CDR2: LNHNV, YYDKDF (reference sequence). V dropped 0 bases and J dropped 6 bases, with 9 bases sitting between them. The CDR3 loop spans 13 amino acids. The material was PBMCs, obtained 45 days after the first yellow fever vaccination. The sequence was collected from a young man who received the YFV17D yellow fever vaccine. The chain employs TRBV15 and TRBJ2-7, with D tentatively TRBD2 (6 bases). CDR3 sequence reads: CATSRDTGVEQYV. The CDR3 coding sequence is TGTGCCACCAGCAGAGATACGGGGGTCGAGCAGTACGTC.